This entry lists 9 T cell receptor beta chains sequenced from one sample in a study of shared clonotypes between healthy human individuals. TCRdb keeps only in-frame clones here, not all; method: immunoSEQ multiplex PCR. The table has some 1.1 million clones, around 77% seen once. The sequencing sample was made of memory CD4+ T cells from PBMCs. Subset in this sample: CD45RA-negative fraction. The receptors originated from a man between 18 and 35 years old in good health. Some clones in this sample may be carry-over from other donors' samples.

CDR3 nucleotides: TGTGCCAGCAGCTTAGGCCACAGGGGGAACTACAATGAGCAGTTCTTC. Translated, it gives CASSLGHRGNYNEQFF. This chain connects TRBV11-2 to TRBJ2-1, with 8 bases lining up with TRBD1. With 1 base clipped from V and 3 bases from J, the junction kept 5 bases outside the gene matches. Germline V lookup: CDR1 SGHAT, CDR2 FQNNGV. CDR3 length: 16 residues.

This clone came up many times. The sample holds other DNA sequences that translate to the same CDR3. CDR3 sequence: CASISEGGGEQYF. The CDR3 nucleotides read TGTGCCAGCATCTCTGAGGGAGGGGGCGAGCAGTACTTC. The gene calls are TRBV6-1 and TRBJ2-7; TRBD2 is a possible D gene (7 bases). V was pared by 7 bases and J by 6 bases, with 16 bases between. The CDR3 is 13 amino acids. Germline V CDR1 and CDR2: MNHNS, SASEGT.

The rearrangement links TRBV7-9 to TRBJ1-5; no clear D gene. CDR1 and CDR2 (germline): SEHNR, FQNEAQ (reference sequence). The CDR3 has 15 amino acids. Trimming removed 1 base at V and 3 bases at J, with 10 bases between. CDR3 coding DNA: TGTGCCAGCAGCTTAGGGGCCGAATCCAATCAGCCCCAGCATTTT. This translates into CASSLGAESNQPQHF.

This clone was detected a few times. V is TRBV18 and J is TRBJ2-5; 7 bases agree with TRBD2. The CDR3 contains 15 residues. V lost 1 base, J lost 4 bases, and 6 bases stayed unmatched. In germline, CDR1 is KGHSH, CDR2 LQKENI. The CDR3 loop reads CASSPRVTGGETQYF. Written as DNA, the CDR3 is TGTGCCAGCTCACCACGGGTCACGGGAGGAGAGACCCAGTACTTC.

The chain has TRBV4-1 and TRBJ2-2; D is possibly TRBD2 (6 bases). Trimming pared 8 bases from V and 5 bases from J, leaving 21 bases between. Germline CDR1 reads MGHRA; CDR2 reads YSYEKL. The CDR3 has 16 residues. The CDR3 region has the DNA TGCGCCAGCGGTGGCATAGCGACCCGGGGGACCGGGGAGCTGTTTTTT. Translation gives CASGGIATRGTGELFF.

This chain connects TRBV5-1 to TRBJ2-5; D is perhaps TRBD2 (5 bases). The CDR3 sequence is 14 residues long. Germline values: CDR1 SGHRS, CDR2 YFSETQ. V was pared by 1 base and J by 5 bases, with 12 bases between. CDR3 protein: CASSLSSPRETQYF. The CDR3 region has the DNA TGCGCCAGCAGCTTGTCTAGCCCCAGGGAGACCCAGTACTTC.

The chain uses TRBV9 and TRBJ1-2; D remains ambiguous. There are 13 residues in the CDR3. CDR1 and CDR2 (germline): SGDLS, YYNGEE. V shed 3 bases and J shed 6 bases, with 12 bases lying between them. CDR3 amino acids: CASSAWGRNGYTF. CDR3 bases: TGTGCCAGCAGCGCTTGGGGTCGGAATGGCTACACCTTC. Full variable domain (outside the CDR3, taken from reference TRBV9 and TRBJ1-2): DSGVTQTPKHLITATGQRVTLRCSPRSGDLSVYWYQQSLDQGLQFLIQYYNGEERAKGNILERFSAQQFPDLHSELNLSSLELGDSALYFCASSAWGRNGYTFGSGTRLTVV.

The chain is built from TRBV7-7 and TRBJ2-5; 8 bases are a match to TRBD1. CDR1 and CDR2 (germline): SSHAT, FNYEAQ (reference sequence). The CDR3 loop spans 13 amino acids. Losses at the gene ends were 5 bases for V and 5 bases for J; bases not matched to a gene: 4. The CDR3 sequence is CASSRDRKETQYF. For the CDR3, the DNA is TGTGCCAGCAGCCGGGACAGGAAGGAGACCCAGTACTTC.

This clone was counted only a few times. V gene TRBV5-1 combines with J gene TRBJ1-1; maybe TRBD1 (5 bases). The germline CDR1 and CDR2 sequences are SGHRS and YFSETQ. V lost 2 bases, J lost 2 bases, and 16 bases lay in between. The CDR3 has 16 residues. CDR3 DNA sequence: TGCGCCAGCAGCTTCCGGGACCCAAACCTAAACACTGAAGCTTTCTTT. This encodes CASSFRDPNLNTEAFF.